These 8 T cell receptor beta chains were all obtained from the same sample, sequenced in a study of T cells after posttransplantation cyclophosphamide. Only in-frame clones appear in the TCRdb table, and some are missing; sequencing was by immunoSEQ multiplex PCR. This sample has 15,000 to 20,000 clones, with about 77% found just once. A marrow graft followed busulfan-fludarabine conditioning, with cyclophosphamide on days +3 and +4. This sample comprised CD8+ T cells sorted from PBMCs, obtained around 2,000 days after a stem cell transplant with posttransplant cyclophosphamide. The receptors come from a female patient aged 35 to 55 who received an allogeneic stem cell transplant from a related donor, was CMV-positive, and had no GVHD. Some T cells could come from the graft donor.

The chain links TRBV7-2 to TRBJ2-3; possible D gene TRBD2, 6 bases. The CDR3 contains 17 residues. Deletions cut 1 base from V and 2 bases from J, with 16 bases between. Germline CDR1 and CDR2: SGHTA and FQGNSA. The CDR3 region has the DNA TGTGCCAGCAGCTTAGAGGGCGGGGTGGTTAACACAGATACGCAGTATTTT. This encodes CASSLEGGVVNTDTQYF.

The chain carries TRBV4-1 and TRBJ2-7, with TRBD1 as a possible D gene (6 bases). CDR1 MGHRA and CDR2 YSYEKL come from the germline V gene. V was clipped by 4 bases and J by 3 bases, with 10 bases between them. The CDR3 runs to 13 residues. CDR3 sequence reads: CASSPMDSYEQYF. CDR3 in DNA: TGCGCCAGCAGCCCAATGGACAGCTACGAGCAGTACTTC.

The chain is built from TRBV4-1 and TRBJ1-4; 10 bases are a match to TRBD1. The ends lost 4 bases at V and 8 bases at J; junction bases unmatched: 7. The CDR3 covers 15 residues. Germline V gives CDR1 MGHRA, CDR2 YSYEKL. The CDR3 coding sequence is TGCGCCAGCAGCCGAGGGACAGGGGAGGGAGAAAAACTGTTTTTT. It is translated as CASSRGTGEGEKLFF.

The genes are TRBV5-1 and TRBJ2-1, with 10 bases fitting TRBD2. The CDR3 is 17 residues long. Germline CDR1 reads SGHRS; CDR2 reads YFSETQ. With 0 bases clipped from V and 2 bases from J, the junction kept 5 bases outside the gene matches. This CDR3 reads CASSLGGLAGAYNEQFF. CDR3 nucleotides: TGCGCCAGCAGCTTGGGGGGGCTAGCGGGGGCCTACAATGAGCAGTTCTTC.

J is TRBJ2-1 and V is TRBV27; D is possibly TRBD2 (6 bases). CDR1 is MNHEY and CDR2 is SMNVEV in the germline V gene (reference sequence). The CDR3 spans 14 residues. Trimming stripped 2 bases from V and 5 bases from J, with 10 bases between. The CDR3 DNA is TGTGCCAGCAGTTTACCGGGGGAAAACAATGAGCAGTTCTTC. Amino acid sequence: CASSLPGENNEQFF.

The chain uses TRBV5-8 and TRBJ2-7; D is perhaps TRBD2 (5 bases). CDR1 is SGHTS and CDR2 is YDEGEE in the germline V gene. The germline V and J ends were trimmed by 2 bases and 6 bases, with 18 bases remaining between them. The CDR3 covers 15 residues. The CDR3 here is CASSFRRPGMSEQYF. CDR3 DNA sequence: TGTGCCAGCAGCTTTAGACGGCCGGGGATGAGCGAGCAGTACTTC.

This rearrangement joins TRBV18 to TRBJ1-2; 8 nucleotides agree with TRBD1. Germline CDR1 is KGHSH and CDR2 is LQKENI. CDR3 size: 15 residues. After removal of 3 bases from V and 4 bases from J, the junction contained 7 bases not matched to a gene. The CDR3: CASSPGTGHVYGYTF. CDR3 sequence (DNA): TGTGCCAGCTCACCCGGGACAGGTCATGTCTATGGCTACACCTTC.

The CDR3 nucleotides are TGTGCCAGCAGCTTAGCGGCGGGAACGCAGTATTTT. Protein sequence: CASSLAAGTQYF. The gene calls are TRBV7-9 and TRBJ2-3, with D perhaps TRBD2 (6 bases). Germline loops: CDR1 SEHNR, CDR2 FQNEAQ (reference sequence). The CDR3 is made up of 12 amino acids. Trimming took off 0 bases at V and 9 bases at J, with 7 bases between the two ends.